Each of the 16 T cell receptor beta chains below was sequenced from the same sample in a study of CD4 T cells in relation to SARS-CoV-2 and coronaviruses. The unexposed donors gave CD4+ T cells in 2011-2018, prior to COVID-19. After roughly 9 days of culture, CD4+ T cells were isolated. Their antigens are not known. Sequencing used immunoSEQ multiplex PCR; TCRdb keeps in-frame clones, though not all of them. In the table there are around 16,000 clones, 70% to 85% of which are singletons. The sequenced sample was CD4+ T cells from PBMCs, cultured in vitro. All receptors derive from a human donor in good health.

DNA for the CDR3: TGTGCCACCAGTGATTCTCGACCTCGGGAGACCCAGTACTTC. This sequence encodes CATSDSRPRETQYF. This sequence joins TRBV24-1 and TRBJ2-5; D not certain. The CDR3 contains 14 residues. V was clipped by 2 bases and J by 5 bases, with 11 bases between them. Germline V gene sequence: CDR1 KGHDR, CDR2 SFDVKD.

The rearrangement links TRBV4-1 to TRBJ1-2; D may be TRBD1 (5 bases). The germline V gene has CDR1 MGHRA and CDR2 YSYEKL. V lost 1 base and J 8 bases, leaving 11 bases between the germline ends. The CDR3 is made up of 13 amino acids. The CDR3 bases are TGCGCCAGCAGCCAAGTACGGGACCAGGGCTACACCTTC. Its protein product is CASSQVRDQGYTF.

The V call is TRBV4-1, the J call TRBJ1-2; D possibly corresponds to TRBD1 (5 bases). The germline V and J ends were trimmed by 4 bases and 8 bases, with 14 bases remaining between them. Germline V gene lookup returns CDR1 MGHRA and CDR2 YSYEKL. This CDR3 region has 13 residues. In DNA form, the CDR3 reads TGCGCCAGCAGCCCGTGGGACCTGACAGGCTACACCTTC. Protein product: CASSPWDLTGYTF.

The chain combines TRBV11-2 with TRBJ1-1; TRBD1 is a possible D gene (6 bases). V was shortened by 1 base and J by 7 bases, with 10 bases between the two germline ends. Germline lookup yields CDR1 SGHAT and CDR2 FQNNGV. This CDR3 spans 13 amino acids. The CDR3 sequence is CASSLGGGFEAFF. CDR3 DNA: TGTGCCAGCAGCTTAGGAGGGGGGTTTGAAGCTTTCTTT.

This chain connects TRBV9 to TRBJ2-3, with 10 bases matching TRBD2. CDR1 and CDR2 (germline): SGDLS, YYNGEE. J gave up 3 bases and V 4 bases, and 8 bases lay outside the gene matches. CDR3 size: 16 residues. The DNA for the CDR3 is TGTGCCAGCAGCCCGAGGGGTAGCGGGAGGACAGATACGCAGTATTTT. It specifies CASSPRGSGRTDTQYF. Drawing the rest from reference TRBV9 and TRBJ2-3, the complete variable domain is DSGVTQTPKHLITATGQRVTLRCSPRSGDLSVYWYQQSLDQGLQFLIQYYNGEERAKGNILERFSAQQFPDLHSELNLSSLELGDSALYFCASSPRGSGRTDTQYFGPGTRLTVL.

This rearrangement joins TRBV10-3 to TRBJ2-7; D call uncertain. V lost 4 bases, J lost 1 base, and 5 bases lay in between. The germline V gene has CDR1 ENHRY and CDR2 SYGVKD. The CDR3 sequence is 12 residues long. The CDR3 nucleotides read TGTGCCATCAGTGGGAATTCCTACGAGCAGTACTTC. It translates to CAISGNSYEQYF.

The gene calls are TRBV11-3 and TRBJ2-1; 10 bases are shared with TRBD2. V lost 5 bases, J lost 5 bases, and 9 bases stayed unmatched. From germline, CDR1 is SGHNT and CDR2 YENEEA. The CDR3 has 16 amino acids. This CDR3 reads CASSPQTSGANNEQFF. CDR3 nucleotide sequence: TGTGCCAGCAGCCCCCAAACTAGCGGGGCGAACAATGAGCAGTTCTTC.

V is TRBV27 and J is TRBJ2-6; D call uncertain. Germline CDR1 is MNHEY and CDR2 is SMNVEV (reference sequence). Trimming removed 5 bases from V and 4 bases from J, with 9 bases in between. This CDR3 spans 14 amino acids. The CDR3 DNA reads as TGTGCCAGCAGTCTCACCTGGGGGGCCAACGTCCTGACTTTC. Translating it yields CASSLTWGANVLTF.

The rearrangement links TRBV20-1 to TRBJ2-7, with 8 bases that match TRBD1. This CDR3 has 14 amino acids. Germline CDR1 is DFQATT and CDR2 is SNEGSKA (reference sequence). The J segment lost 2 bases and the V segment lost 3 bases, leaving 6 bases of the junction unmatched. The CDR3, as DNA: TGCAGTGCTAGTCAATGGACAGGGACCTACGAGCAGTACTTC. Its protein product is CSASQWTGTYEQYF.

This clone was seen a few times. The chain uses TRBV3-1 (or the pseudogene TRBV3-2) and TRBJ1-1; D uncertain. The V gene lost 1 base and the J gene lost 2 bases, with 8 bases spanning the gap. The CDR3 covers 14 residues. Per the germline V gene, CDR1 is LGHDT and CDR2 is YNNKEL (reference sequence). The CDR3 sequence is CASSQAQVNTEAFF. Here the CDR3 DNA reads TGTGCCAGCAGCCAAGCGCAGGTCAACACTGAAGCTTTCTTT.

The rearrangement joins TRBV2 to TRBJ2-7, with D perhaps matching TRBD2 (7 bases). Germline lookup yields CDR1 SNHLY and CDR2 FYNNEI. This CDR3 spans 14 amino acids. Trimming took off 7 bases at V and 5 bases at J, with 18 bases between the two ends. The CDR3: CASNLGGGTNEQYF. DNA for the CDR3: TGTGCCAGCAACCTAGGGGGGGGAACCAACGAGCAGTACTTC.

This chain uses TRBV25-1 with TRBJ1-2; D remains unclear. This CDR3 is built from 12 residues. Looked up from germline, CDR1 is MGHDK and CDR2 is SYGVNS. Trimming cost V 8 bases and J 8 bases, with 15 bases left between them. The CDR3 protein is CASFLPKEGYTF. CDR3 in DNA: TGTGCCAGCTTTCTTCCGAAGGAGGGCTACACCTTC.

The chain couples TRBV6-1 to TRBJ2-6, with TRBD1 matching 7 bases. This CDR3 contains 18 residues. Germline V gives CDR1 MNHNS, CDR2 SASEGT. Trimming removed 3 bases from V and 0 bases from J; junction bases left unmatched: 8. This CDR3 is CASSDLGTDLSGANVLTF. The CDR3 coding sequence is TGTGCCAGCAGTGACCTAGGGACAGACCTCTCTGGGGCCAACGTCCTGACTTTC.

This clone appeared a few times. The chain carries TRBV29-1 and TRBJ1-6; 10 nucleotides align to TRBD1. The CDR3 loop spans 13 amino acids. The V and J ends lost 6 bases and 9 bases, in that order; junction bases with no gene match: 5. From germline, CDR1 is SQVTM and CDR2 ANQGSEA. The CDR3 region has the DNA TGCAGCGTCGGACAGGGGGACGGTTCACCCCTCCACTTT. This encodes CSVGQGDGSPLHF.

The rearrangement joins TRBV4-1 to TRBJ2-2; D perhaps matches TRBD1 (6 bases). Between the trimmed V and J ends, which lost 7 bases and 5 bases, there was a span of 17 bases. Looked up from germline, CDR1 is MGHRA and CDR2 is YSYEKL. The CDR3 length is 15 residues. The CDR3: CASTSPLGATGELFF. The CDR3 nucleotides read TGCGCCAGCACATCCCCTTTGGGGGCAACCGGGGAGCTGTTTTTT.

The rearrangement uses TRBV6-5 and TRBJ2-1, with TRBD2 as a possible D gene (6 bases). Germline values: CDR1 MNHEY, CDR2 SVGAGI. The CDR3 runs 15 residues. Trimming left V 7 bases short and J 5 bases short, with 18 bases between. The CDR3, as DNA: TGTGCCAGCATCCCCACCGGGACTCGTAACAATGAGCAGTTCTTC. This encodes CASIPTGTRNNEQFF.